This TCR beta chain was profiled in a study of tumor-infiltrating lymphocytes in primary liver carcinoma. The germline V gene has CDR1 ENHRY and CDR2 SYGVKD. This CDR3 spans 19 amino acids. V dropped 7 bases and J dropped 0; count of bases not matched to a gene: 20. RNA and DNA were co-extracted from 20-30 mg of unsorted bulk tissue. Constant-region priming of about 520 ng total RNA yielded TCR beta cDNA. The TCR beta library was amplified through three nested multiplex PCR rounds in a modified ARM-PCR procedure. TRBV1-TRBV30 forward primers and a C-beta reverse primer were used in the first two PCR rounds, which each ran for 9 to 10 cycles. TCRdb re-derived calls from the multiplex PCR reads in MiXCR, one entry per CDR3 protein. Counted here are about 33,000 distinct CDR3 sequences, 76% occurring once; the ten biggest clones make up about 35%.

The receptor was isolated from a man aged 40-49 years with primary liver carcinoma and hepatitis B virus infection. The chain recombines TRBV10-3 with TRBJ2-7; 8 nucleotides match TRBD2. What was sequenced was liver tumor tissue from sampling region 5. Subset given: tumor region T5, tumor centre. As DNA, the CDR3 is TGTGCCATCACCAAACTATCGGGGCTAACGGGAGGGTTCTCCTACGAGCAGTACTTC. Protein sequence: CAITKLSGLTGGFSYEQYF.